The 16 T cell receptor beta chains given below trace back to one sample, sequenced in a study of blood T cells in healthy people across ages. Using a J-beta primer mix together with a sample-barcoded 5' primer, a second PCR was run for about 6 to 11 cycles. TCRdb reprocessed the 5' RACE reads via MiXCR and lists one record per CDR3 protein. The repertoire holds about 900,000 distinct CDR3 sequences, with around 62% as singletons. Sequencing was done on a sample of blood. The receptors here all came from a man aged 25 to 40 in good health.

This clonotype was detected ten times or more. With a much larger clone just one base away, this may be a read error. The rearrangement joins TRBV4-2 to TRBJ2-5; D is unclear. CDR1 is LGHNA and CDR2 is YNFKEQ in the germline V gene. Trimming cost V 1 base and J 11 bases, with 14 bases left between them. This CDR3 spans 13 amino acids. The CDR3 DNA reads as TGTGCCAGCAGCCAAGTAGATATTCCTGAGCAGTACTTC. Amino acid sequence: CASSQVDIPEQYF.

The chain joins TRBV20-1 to TRBJ2-7; perhaps D is TRBD1 or TRBD2 (5 bases each). Germline V CDR1 and CDR2: DFQATT, SNEGSKA (reference sequence). This CDR3 comprises 15 residues. V was cut by 1 base and J by 2 bases, with 15 bases left in between. The CDR3 bases are TGCAGTGCTAGAGGTGACAGCGGCGAGGCCTACGAGCAGTACTTC. Translated: CSARGDSGEAYEQYF.

The chain recombines TRBV11-3 with TRBJ2-4; TRBD1 is a possible D gene (6 bases). Per germline, CDR1 SGHNT and CDR2 YENEEA. The CDR3 covers 14 residues. The germline V and J ends were trimmed by 1 base and 9 bases, with 13 bases remaining between them. CDR3 bases: TGTGCCAGCAGCTTAGGCGGCAGGGGAAGCATTCAGTACTTC. As protein: CASSLGGRGSIQYF.

V usage is TRBV9 and J usage is TRBJ1-6; perhaps TRBD1 as D (5 bases). This CDR3 contains 15 residues. V was clipped by 6 bases and J by 4 bases, with 14 bases between them. CDR1 is SGDLS and CDR2 is YYNGEE in the germline V gene. The CDR3, as DNA: TGTGCCAGCAACAAGAATACAGGATATAATTCACCCCTCCACTTT. Amino acids: CASNKNTGYNSPLHF.

This clonotype was seen a few times. This sequence joins TRBV20-1 and TRBJ1-1, with TRBD1 identical over 7 bases. Germline-derived CDR1 and CDR2 are DFQATT and SNEGSKA (reference sequence). Losses at the gene ends were 3 bases for V and 7 bases for J; bases not matched to a gene: 2. The CDR3 is made up of 11 amino acids. The CDR3 protein is CSARDRREAFF. In nucleotides, the CDR3 is TGCAGTGCTAGGGACAGGCGTGAAGCTTTCTTT.

This chain joins TRBV30 and TRBJ1-2, with 7 bases matching TRBD1. Germline lookup yields CDR1 GTSNPN and CDR2 SVGIG (reference sequence). This CDR3 is 13 amino acids long. V trimming: 1 base; J trimming: 4 bases; junction bases outside the gene matches: 3. Written as DNA, the CDR3 is TGTGCCTGGAGTGAGACAGGGCGCTATGGCTACACCTTC. Amino acid sequence: CAWSETGRYGYTF. Based on the CDR3 plus reference TRBV30 and TRBJ1-2, the full variable domain is SQTIHQWPATLVQPVGSPLSLECTVEGTSNPNLYWYRQAAGRGLQLLFYSVGIGQISSEVPQNLSASRPQDRQFILSSKKLLLSDSGFYLCAWSETGRYGYTFGSGTRLTVV.

The V call is TRBV9, the J call TRBJ2-7, with TRBD1 matching 8 bases. The CDR3 is made up of 16 amino acids. V lost 0 bases and J lost 0; bases outside the gene matches: 5. The germline V gene has CDR1 SGDLS and CDR2 YYNGEE. The DNA for the CDR3 is TGTGCCAGCAGCGTAGGGGGGACAGGACTCTCCTACGAGCAGTACTTC. This sequence encodes CASSVGGTGLSYEQYF. Together with reference TRBV9 and TRBJ2-7, the CDR3 gives the full variable domain: DSGVTQTPKHLITATGQRVTLRCSPRSGDLSVYWYQQSLDQGLQFLIQYYNGEERAKGNILERFSAQQFPDLHSELNLSSLELGDSALYFCASSVGGTGLSYEQYFGPGTRLTVT.

This chain links TRBV15 with TRBJ1-2, with 7 positions matching TRBD1. Looked up from germline, CDR1 is LNHNV and CDR2 is YYDKDF (reference sequence). Unmatched junction bases numbered 6, after V lost 6 bases and J lost 2 bases. This CDR3 contains 14 residues. The CDR3 DNA follows: TGTGCCACCAGTGGGGCAGGGGGGAACTATGGCTACACCTTC. Amino acid sequence: CATSGAGGNYGYTF.

The rearrangement links TRBV7-2 to TRBJ2-5; D unresolved. Germline V lookup: CDR1 SGHTA, CDR2 FQGNSA. V dropped 1 base and J dropped 2 bases, with 11 bases sitting between them. CDR3 length equals 15 residues. DNA of the CDR3: TGTGCCAGCAGCTTAGTTTCGACTGTACAAGAGACCCAGTACTTC. This sequence encodes CASSLVSTVQETQYF.

The V gene is TRBV6-2 or TRBV6-3, the J gene TRBJ2-3, with D possibly being TRBD1 (6 bases). The CDR3 is made up of 15 amino acids. Germline CDR1 reads MNHEY; CDR2 reads SVGEGT. The germline V and J ends were trimmed by 2 bases and 2 bases, with 11 bases remaining between them. CDR3 residues: CASSYGQLITDTQYF. CDR3 coding DNA: TGTGCCAGCAGTTACGGACAGCTAATCACAGATACGCAGTATTTT.

This clonotype was seen many times. This chain links TRBV15 with TRBJ2-6, with D unresolved. This CDR3 is 15 amino acids long. The germline gives CDR1 LNHNV, CDR2 YYDKDF (reference sequence). With 1 base removed from V and 7 bases from J, the gap between germline ends came to 11 bases. CDR3 amino acids: CATSRVGVGANVLTF. DNA for the CDR3: TGTGCCACCAGCAGAGTAGGCGTTGGAGCCAACGTCCTGACTTTC.

CDR3 residues: CSARSQGHTGELFF. The DNA of the CDR3 is TGCAGTGCTAGGTCTCAGGGACACACCGGGGAGCTGTTTTTT. This chain uses TRBV20-1 with TRBJ2-2; D may match TRBD1 or TRBD2 (5 bases each). V lost 3 bases to trimming and J lost 3 bases, with 11 bases between them. The CDR3 is made up of 14 amino acids. The V gene's germline CDR1 is DFQATT and CDR2 SNEGSKA (reference sequence).

This chain joins TRBV7-2 and TRBJ2-4; D unresolved. The J call may be in error: the DNA end matches TRBJ2-5 better. CDR1 SGHTA and CDR2 FQGNSA come from the germline V gene. The CDR3 runs 14 residues. CDR3 sequence: CASSLNLEGETQYF. The CDR3 DNA follows: TGTGCCAGCAGCTTAAACCTGGAAGGAGAGACCCAGTACTTC.

This clonotype was seen a handful of times. This sequence joins TRBV7-2 and TRBJ2-5; 9 nucleotides match TRBD1. The end of the DNA aligns better with TRBJ2-7, so the J call may be wrong. The V gene's germline CDR1 is SGHTA and CDR2 FQGNSA. The CDR3 loop spans 16 amino acids. This CDR3 reads CASSFHPIDRGYEQYF. The CDR3 DNA is TGTGCCAGCAGCTTTCACCCGATAGACAGGGGGTACGAGCAGTACTTC.

V is TRBV25-1 and J is TRBJ2-1; D may be TRBD1 (6 bases). This CDR3 is 12 amino acids long. V was clipped by 1 base and J by 8 bases, with 6 bases between them. CDR1 MGHDK and CDR2 SYGVNS come from the germline V gene. The chain's CDR3 is CASSEWGHEQFF. The DNA of the CDR3 is TGTGCCAGCAGTGAATGGGGGCATGAGCAGTTCTTC.

The rearrangement joins TRBV2 to TRBJ1-1; no clear D gene. This CDR3 is built from 13 residues. Germline-derived CDR1 and CDR2 are SNHLY and FYNNEI. The germline V and J ends were trimmed by 4 bases and 3 bases, with 9 bases remaining between them. The CDR3 DNA reads as TGTGCCAGCAGTGCCCCCTGGGACACTGAAGCTTTCTTT. This encodes CASSAPWDTEAFF.